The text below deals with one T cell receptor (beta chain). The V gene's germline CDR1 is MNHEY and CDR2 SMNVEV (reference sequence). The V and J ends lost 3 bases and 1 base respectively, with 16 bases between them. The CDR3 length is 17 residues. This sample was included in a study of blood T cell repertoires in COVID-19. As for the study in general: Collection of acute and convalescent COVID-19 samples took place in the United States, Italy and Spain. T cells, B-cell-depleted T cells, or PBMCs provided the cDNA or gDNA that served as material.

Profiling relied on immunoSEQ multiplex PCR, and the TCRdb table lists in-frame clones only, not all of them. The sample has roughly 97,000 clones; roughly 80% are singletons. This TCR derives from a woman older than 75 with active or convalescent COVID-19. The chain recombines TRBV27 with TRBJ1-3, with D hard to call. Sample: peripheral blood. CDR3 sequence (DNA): TGTGCCAGCAGTTTGAACCCCCCGGGAGTTTCTGGAAACACCATATATTTT. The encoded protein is CASSLNPPGVSGNTIYF.